Sequencing of this T cell receptor (beta chain) was carried out in a study of blood T cell repertoires in COVID-19. Overall study: The United States, Italy and Spain were the sources of the acute and convalescent COVID-19 samples.

Authors' data handling: Amplified reference gene primers provided the basis for estimating nucleated cell counts. Clones were read by immunoSEQ multiplex PCR, and TCRdb kept only the in-frame ones, dropping some. V, J and clone size are those of that table, while D and trimming were read from the DNA. The table has around 190,000 clones, 65% to 80% seen once; the top ten hold roughly an eighth. Germline CDR1 SNHLY, CDR2 FYNNEI. The CDR3 sequence is 14 residues long. Trimming took off 7 bases at V and 4 bases at J, with 15 bases between the two ends. Sequencing input: peripheral blood. This clonotype was sampled from a woman in her forties or fifties with acute or convalescent COVID-19. The chain combines TRBV2 with TRBJ2-3, with D perhaps TRBD1 (5 bases). CDR3 DNA: TGTGCCAGCACCATGCGGCAGACAGCAGATACGCAGTATTTT. Its protein is CASTMRQTADTQYF. Drawing the rest from reference TRBV2 and TRBJ2-3, the complete variable domain is EPEVTQTPSHQVTQMGQEVILRCVPISNHLYFYWYRQILGQKVEFLVSFYNNEISEKSEIFDDQFSVERPDGSNFTLKIRSTKLEDSAMYFCASTMRQTADTQYFGPGTRLTVL.